The sequence of this TCR beta chain was determined in a study of blood T cell repertoires in COVID-19. Study in general: COVID-19 samples, acute and convalescent, were from the United States, Italy and Spain. T cells, B-cell-depleted T cells, or PBMCs supplied cDNA or gDNA.

Germline CDR1 LGHDT, CDR2 YNNKEL (reference sequence). V was clipped by 0 bases and J by 3 bases, with 17 bases between them. The CDR3 spans 17 residues. As processed by the authors: Estimates of nucleated cell counts were drawn from the amplification of reference gene primers. Sequenced by immunoSEQ multiplex PCR; TCRdb stores in-frame clones only, minus some. D and trimming come from the DNA, and the V and J calls and clone size come from that table. The sample contains 95,000 to 150,000 clones, about three quarters of which appear only once. This clone was seen only a few times. The sequenced sample was peripheral blood. The sequence derives from a woman in her sixties or seventies with acute or convalescent COVID-19. V and J are TRBV3-1 (or the pseudogene TRBV3-2) and TRBJ2-5; maybe TRBD2 (5 bases). The CDR3 protein is CASSQDSDSWGEETQYF. CDR3 nucleotide sequence: TGTGCCAGCAGCCAAGATAGCGACTCTTGGGGAGAAGAGACCCAGTACTTC.